A selection of T cell receptor beta chains follows, all from one sample in a study of blood T cell repertoires in COVID-19. Sequencing was performed with immunoSEQ multiplex PCR; in TCRdb, only in-frame clones are kept and a portion is missing. The table records 150,000 to 200,000 clones, around 87% of them present only once. Sequenced: peripheral blood. These TCRs come from an elderly woman in a cohort sampled during active or convalescent COVID-19. Both conserved end residues are part of each CDR3. The D gene is left open where the match is weak. Expanded clones are given a class, and other clones once, few, many or no size at all.

V	size	D	J	DNA	CDR3
TRBV7-9	NA	NA	TRBJ1-1	TGTGCCAGCAGCCACAGAGGGACTGAAGCTTTCTTT	CASSHRGTEAFF
TRBV10-3	NA	NA	TRBJ1-1	TGTGCCATCAGTGAGTCGCTGCAGGAGAACACTGAAGCTTTCTTT	CAISESLQENTEAFF
TRBV28	NA	TRBD1	TRBJ1-1	TGTGCCAGCAGTTTCTTAACCGGGACAGGGGGCGATTGGAACACTGAAGCTTTCTTT	CASSFLTGTGGDWNTEAFF
TRBV11-2	once	TRBD2	TRBJ2-5	TGTGCCAGCAGGATAGCGGGAGCGCAAGAGACCCAGTACTTC	CASRIAGAQETQYF
TRBV5-1	NA	NA	TRBJ1-5	TGCGCCAGCAGCTTGGACAGGGAAAGCAATCAGCCCCAGCATTTT	CASSLDRESNQPQHF
TRBV6-5	NA	TRBD2	TRBJ2-1	TGTGCCTGCCAGTGGGGGGGAAATGAGCAGTTCTTC	CACQWGGNEQFF
TRBV6-5	once	NA	TRBJ1-1	TGTGCCAGCAGTTACCCCCTTGGCACAGCTTTCTTT	CASSYPLGTAFF
TRBV3-1/TRBV3-2	once	NA	TRBJ1-1	TGTGCCAGCAGACGCACAGGGAACACTGAAGCTTTCTTT	CASRRTGNTEAFF
TRBV5-5	NA	NA	TRBJ2-5	TGTGCCAGCAGCCAAGGGGACACCGACCCAGGAGAGACCCAGTACTTC	CASSQGDTDPGETQYF
TRBV19	NA	NA	TRBJ1-6	TGTGCCAGTAGTGATACAGGGCGCTCCTATAATTCACCCCTCCACTTT	CASSDTGRSYNSPLHF
TRBV30	NA	TRBD1	TRBJ2-3	TGTGCCTGGCTGGGACAGGGGAGGACAGATACGCAGTATTTT	CAWLGQGRTDTQYF
TRBV5-5	NA	NA	TRBJ2-5	TGTGCCAGCAGCCCCCTACAGGGAAGAGAGACCCAGTACTTC	CASSPLQGRETQYF
TRBV5-6	once	TRBD1	TRBJ2-2	TGTGCCAGCAGCTGGGGGACAGGGAACACCGGGGAGCTGTTTTTT	CASSWGTGNTGELFF
TRBV5-4	once	NA	TRBJ1-5	TGTGCCAGCAGCTTGGACGGGGGACAGCCCCAGCATTTT	CASSLDGGQPQHF
TRBV4-1	NA	TRBD2	TRBJ2-5	TGCGCCAGCAGCCAAGATTGGGGGACGAGCGGGAGAGGAGAGACCCAGTACTTC	CASSQDWGTSGRGETQYF
TRBV9	NA	NA	TRBJ2-5	TGTGCCAGCAGCCCAGAGCAGGGATTCGGGACCCAGTACTTC	CASSPEQGFGTQYF
TRBV28	NA	TRBD1	TRBJ1-2	TGTGCCAGCAGGCTACAGGGGGCAGGCTATGGCTACACCTTC	CASRLQGAGYGYTF
TRBV24-1	NA	NA	TRBJ1-2	TGTGCCACCAGCCGGGCGGGAAACTATGGCTACACCTTC	CATSRAGNYGYTF
TRBV4-1	NA	NA	TRBJ1-2	TGCGCCAGCAGCCAAGATACAGGGAGCTATGGCTACACCTTC	CASSQDTGSYGYTF
TRBV5-1	NA	NA	TRBJ1-5	TGCGCCAGCAGCCCGGTCGGGGTCGGCTTTGGTCAGCCCCAGCATTTT	CASSPVGVGFGQPQHF
TRBV4-3	NA	TRBD1	TRBJ1-2	TGCGCCAGCAGCCTAGGACAGGGGTTGCGTCGGAGTGGCTACACCTTC	CASSLGQGLRRSGYTF
TRBV18	NA	NA	TRBJ1-3	TGTGCCAGCTCACTCGGACTGAACGGAAACACCATATATTTT	CASSLGLNGNTIYF
TRBV6-2/TRBV6-3	NA	NA	TRBJ2-4	TGTGCCAGCAGTTACTCAGTAACCAACTTAGCCAAAAACATTCAGTACTTC	CASSYSVTNLAKNIQYF
TRBV10-2	NA	NA	TRBJ1-5	TGCGCCAGCAGTAAGGACATCCTTAGCAATCAGCCCCAGCATTTT	CASSKDILSNQPQHF
TRBV14	NA	NA	TRBJ2-5	TGTGCCAGCAGCCAAGTCCGACAGCAAGAGACCCAGTACTTC	CASSQVRQQETQYF
TRBV30	NA	TRBD2	TRBJ2-5	TGTGCCTGGAGTGGCTCAGCGGGGGGACGAGAGACCCAGTACTTC	CAWSGSAGGRETQYF
TRBV28	NA	TRBD1	TRBJ1-2	TGTGCCAGCAGTTTGTCGACCGGATGGACAGGGTCTTCGGATGGCTACACCTTC	CASSLSTGWTGSSDGYTF
TRBV3-1/TRBV3-2	few	NA	TRBJ2-5	TGTGCCAGCAGCCCAGAGCGGGACCAAGAGACCCAGTACTTC	CASSPERDQETQYF
TRBV5-1	once	TRBD2	TRBJ2-1	TGCGCCAGCAGCTTTCTGACTAGCGGGAGCAATGAGCAGTTCTTC	CASSFLTSGSNEQFF
TRBV5-1	NA	NA	TRBJ1-2	TGCGCCAGCAGCTTCAATACCGACAGGCCCTATGGCTACACCTTC	CASSFNTDRPYGYTF
TRBV4-1	NA	NA	TRBJ1-4	TGCGCCAGCAGCCGCGTGGCGGGGGAAAAACTGTTTTTT	CASSRVAGEKLFF
TRBV7-2	NA	NA	TRBJ1-1	TGTGCCAGCAGCTTCGCTCGTGGGGCGCTTCCGAACACTGAAGCTTTCTTT	CASSFARGALPNTEAFF
TRBV19	NA	TRBD1	TRBJ1-5	TGTGCCAGTAGTAACAGGGGGGATAAGCCCCAGCATTTT	CASSNRGDKPQHF
TRBV27	NA	TRBD2	TRBJ2-3	TGTGCCAGCAGCCTGGACCAGCGGGGGATAGATACGCAGTATTTT	CASSLDQRGIDTQYF
TRBV4-2	NA	TRBD1	TRBJ1-1	TGTGCCAGCAGCCAAGAACCGACAGGGGTGGGGACTGAAGCTTTCTTT	CASSQEPTGVGTEAFF
TRBV15	few	NA	TRBJ2-6	TGTGCCACCAGCCAGGGTACAGGGGCCAACGTCCTGACTTTC	CATSQGTGANVLTF
TRBV5-4	NA	TRBD2	TRBJ2-7	TGTGCCAGCAGCCACACCGGGGGGAGGTACGAGCAGTACTTC	CASSHTGGRYEQYF
TRBV19	NA	TRBD2	TRBJ2-5	TGTGCCAGTAAAGAGGGTCTAGCGGGAGGCAACCTACAAGAGACCCAGTACTTC	CASKEGLAGGNLQETQYF
TRBV29-1	NA	NA	TRBJ2-6	TGCAGCGGGGCCATTGGCGGGGCCAACGTCCTGACTTTC	CSGAIGGANVLTF
TRBV19	NA	TRBD1	TRBJ1-4	TGTGCCAGTAGTATGGGACAGGGGGTAGAGACTAATGAAAAACTGTTTTTT	CASSMGQGVETNEKLFF
TRBV9	NA	TRBD1	TRBJ2-2	TGTGCCAGCACGCGGCAGGGGGATACCGGGGAGCTGTTTTTT	CASTRQGDTGELFF